The clone carrying this T cell receptor (beta chain) is a singleton in its sample. In the original workflow: Reference gene primer amplification gave nucleated cell count estimates. Only in-frame clones appear in the TCRdb table, and some are missing; sequencing was by immunoSEQ multiplex PCR. V, J and clone size are those of that table, while D and trimming were read from the DNA. This sample has about 250,000 clones, with about nine tenths found just once. The data are from a study of blood T cell repertoires in COVID-19. The Seattle patients joined while their infection was active and were tracked longitudinally afterward. Germline CDR1 SGDLS, CDR2 YYNGEE. V shed 4 bases and J shed 0 bases, with 17 bases lying between them. The CDR3 is 17 residues long.

The clonotype comes from a man aged 25 to 40 with COVID-19, enrolled during active disease. This chain connects TRBV9 to TRBJ1-3, with unresolved D. Specimen: peripheral blood. CDR3 in DNA: TGTGCCAGCAGCCCGAGTGCGGTGTTTAGCTCTGGAAACACCATATATTTT. This encodes CASSPSAVFSSGNTIYF.